What follows are 18 T cell receptor beta chains derived from one specimen sequenced in a study of blood T cells in healthy people across ages. With a J-beta primer mix and a sample-barcoded 5' primer, a second PCR ran about 6 to 11 cycles. One entry per CDR3 protein, called by TCRdb with MiXCR from the 5' RACE reads. The sample shows about 650,000 distinct CDR3 sequences, over 40% of them seen only once. The sequenced sample was blood. The receptors here all came from a woman older than 75 in good health.

This clonotype was recorded many times. The chain has TRBV29-1 and TRBJ2-7; 7 bases map to TRBD1. In germline, CDR1 is SQVTM, CDR2 ANQGSEA. V was clipped by 0 bases and J by 6 bases; unmatched bases: 11. The CDR3 totals 15 residues. The CDR3 is CSVEEPRQGISEQYF. The DNA of the CDR3 is TGCAGCGTTGAAGAGCCAAGACAGGGAATCAGCGAGCAGTACTTC.

The V and J genes are TRBV29-1 and TRBJ1-5, with unresolved D. Trimming took 5 bases from V and 3 from J, leaving 8 bases between them. CDR3 length equals 12 residues. Germline assignment: CDR1 SQVTM and CDR2 ANQGSEA. This chain's CDR3 is CSVRQSNQPQHF. CDR3 DNA sequence: TGCAGCGTTCGTCAGTCCAATCAGCCCCAGCATTTT.

The chain links TRBV27 to TRBJ1-1, with TRBD1 identical over 7 bases. The ends lost 8 bases at V and 10 bases at J; junction bases unmatched: 19. Germline V gene sequence: CDR1 MNHEY, CDR2 SMNVEV (reference sequence). This CDR3 spans 15 amino acids. CDR3 region: CASSQRGTAAKVAFF. The CDR3 nucleotides read TGTGCCAGCTCTCAACGGGGGACAGCGGCGAAGGTAGCTTTCTTT.

This clonotype was seen a handful of times. The V gene is TRBV12-3 or TRBV12-4, the J gene TRBJ2-2; the D is unclear. The CDR3 has 13 residues. V lost 6 bases to trimming and J lost 6 bases, with 11 bases between them. Written as DNA, the CDR3 is TGTGCCAGCAGCCAGTTTCAGTCCGGGGAGCTGTTTTTT. It translates to CASSQFQSGELFF.

The chain has TRBV20-1 and TRBJ1-2, with a possible D match to TRBD1 (6 bases). The CDR3 sequence is 14 residues long. Germline CDR1 and CDR2: DFQATT and SNEGSKA (reference sequence). Trimming took off 4 bases at V and 1 base at J, with 13 bases between the two ends. CDR3 region: CSAKRGAVNYGYTF. The DNA of the CDR3 is TGCAGTGCTAAAAGGGGGGCAGTTAACTATGGCTACACCTTC.

For this clonotype: One end of the junction varies from germline; a read error may be responsible. The chain uses TRBV5-1 and TRBJ2-4; D remains unclear. The CDR3 runs 14 residues. CDR1 is SGHRS and CDR2 is YFSETQ in the germline V gene. CDR3 residues: CASRPTGTVYIQYF. The CDR3 nucleotides read TGTGCCAGCAGACCTACGGGCACCGTTTACATTCAGTACTTC. The whole variable domain, filled in from reference TRBV5-1 and TRBJ2-4, reads KAGVTQTPRYLIKTRGQQVTLSCSPISGHRSVSWYQQTPGQGLQFLFEYFSETQRNKGNFPGRFSGRQFSNSRSEMNVSTLELGDSALYLCASRPTGTVYIQYFGAGTRLSVL.

This clonotype showed up just a few times. The chain is built from TRBV11-2 and TRBJ2-4; a weak D match, TRBD1 (5 bases). V shed 4 bases and J shed 6 bases, with 13 bases lying between them. CDR3 length: 14 amino acids. Per germline, CDR1 SGHAT and CDR2 FQNNGV. CDR3 DNA: TGTGCCAGCAGCTCGCAGGGATTGAGAAACATTCAGTACTTC. Protein sequence: CASSSQGLRNIQYF.

Many counts were recorded for this clonotype. J is TRBJ1-2 and V is TRBV7-9; TRBD1 agrees at 7 bases. Trimming took 5 bases from V and 3 from J; bases not matched to a gene: 6. Germline V lookup: CDR1 SEHNR, CDR2 FQNEAQ (reference sequence). The CDR3 is 14 residues long. The CDR3 DNA reads as TGTGCCAGCAGCCCGACAGGGAGTCACTATGGCTACACCTTC. This translates into CASSPTGSHYGYTF.

The chain is built from TRBV11-2 and TRBJ2-1, with D perhaps being TRBD1 or TRBD2 (6 bases each). The CDR3 runs 15 residues. Germline CDR1 reads SGHAT; CDR2 reads FQNNGV. V was pared by 2 bases and J by 5 bases, with 13 bases between. As DNA, the CDR3 is TGTGCCAGCAGCTTAATGGCGGGACAAGACAATGAGCAGTTCTTC. Encoded protein: CASSLMAGQDNEQFF.

This chain connects TRBV5-6 to TRBJ1-2; D remains unclear. Trimming took 3 bases from V and 4 from J, leaving 13 bases between them. This CDR3 spans 14 amino acids. Looked up from germline, CDR1 is SGHDT and CDR2 is YYEEEE. In DNA, the CDR3 is TGTGCCAGCAGCTCCCCGTGGTGGGGCTATGGCTACACCTTC. Protein: CASSSPWWGYGYTF.

The V call is TRBV6-2 or TRBV6-3, the J call TRBJ2-3; D is perhaps TRBD1 (6 bases). The length of the CDR3 is 15 residues. Per germline, CDR1 MNHEY and CDR2 SVGEGT. V lost 8 bases and J lost 4, with 19 bases in between. The CDR3 reads CASVSFQGLPDTQYF. The CDR3 DNA is TGTGCCAGCGTCTCGTTCCAGGGGCTCCCAGATACGCAGTATTTT.

This clonotype was counted ten times or more. The V gene is TRBV5-1, the J gene TRBJ2-1; TRBD2 matches 7 bases. The CDR3 extends over 15 amino acids. J gave up 4 bases and V 0 bases, and 4 bases lay outside the gene matches. The germline gives CDR1 SGHRS, CDR2 YFSETQ. CDR3: CASSLEPGGYNEQFF. CDR3 nucleotide sequence: TGCGCCAGCAGCTTGGAACCCGGGGGGTACAATGAGCAGTTCTTC.

This clonotype was observed many times. The CDR3: CSATGQGRYNEQFF. CDR3 DNA: TGCAGTGCTACCGGACAGGGGCGGTACAATGAGCAGTTCTTC. V usage is TRBV20-1 and J usage is TRBJ2-1; the match to TRBD1 covers 9 bases. The CDR3 extends over 14 amino acids. J gave up 4 bases and V 4 bases, and 5 bases lay outside the gene matches. CDR1 and CDR2 from the germline V gene are DFQATT and SNEGSKA (reference sequence).

This clonotype was detected once. V usage is TRBV10-3 and J usage is TRBJ2-1, with 7 positions matching TRBD1. The CDR3 covers 14 residues. The germline V gene encodes CDR1 ENHRY and CDR2 SYGVKD. Trimming removed 2 bases from V and 5 bases from J; junction bases left unmatched: 3. CDR3 sequence reads: CAISERGPDNEQFF. The DNA for the CDR3 is TGTGCCATCAGTGAGAGGGGGCCGGACAATGAGCAGTTCTTC.

V and J are TRBV27 and TRBJ1-2, with TRBD1 matching 7 bases. V trimming: 4 bases; J trimming: 3 bases; junction bases outside the gene matches: 5. This CDR3 region has 14 residues. The V gene's germline CDR1 is MNHEY and CDR2 SMNVEV (reference sequence). This chain's CDR3 is CASSSVQGYYGYTF. The CDR3, as DNA: TGTGCCAGCAGTTCAGTACAGGGGTACTATGGCTACACCTTC.

This clonotype was observed at least ten times. The chain joins TRBV25-1 to TRBJ2-5, with D hard to call. The CDR3 extends over 15 amino acids. Germline-derived CDR1 and CDR2 are MGHDK and SYGVNS. With 0 bases removed from V and 1 base from J, the gap between germline ends came to 9 bases. The CDR3 spells CASSEYGILQETQYF. DNA for the CDR3: TGTGCCAGCAGTGAATACGGAATTCTCCAAGAGACCCAGTACTTC.

This clonotype was seen repeatedly, ten times or more. This sequence joins TRBV28 and TRBJ2-3; TRBD1 agrees at 8 bases. The CDR3 extends over 15 amino acids. CDR1 MDHEN and CDR2 SYDVKM come from the germline V gene. V lost 5 bases to trimming and J lost 0 bases; unmatched junction nucleotides: 4. CDR3 region: CASSPQGASTDTQYF. The CDR3 DNA reads TGTGCCAGCAGTCCCCAGGGGGCTAGCACAGATACGCAGTATTTT.

This clonotype has at least ten counts. This chain links TRBV27 with TRBJ2-7; 10 bases align to TRBD2. The CDR3 length is 16 residues. V lost 1 base to trimming and J lost 2 bases; unmatched junction nucleotides: 5. Germline-derived CDR1 and CDR2 are MNHEY and SMNVEV (reference sequence). CDR3 nucleotide sequence: TGTGCCAGCAGTTTATTGCTAGCGGGGGCCCCCTACGAGCAGTACTTC. This encodes CASSLLLAGAPYEQYF.